These T cell receptor beta chains were read from a single sample in a study of blood T cell repertoires in COVID-19. TCRdb keeps only in-frame clones here, not all; method: immunoSEQ multiplex PCR. Of approximately 90,000 clones listed, around 90% are singletons. The source material was peripheral blood. Source of these receptors: a man in his 60s with COVID-19, enrolled during active disease. CDR3s include the opening cysteine and the closing phenylalanine or tryptophan. The D gene is left open where the match is weak. Clone sizes are given selectively: once, few, many, or a class where the clone is expanded.

j_call d_call v_call clone_size cdr3_aa cdr3_nt
TRBJ1-5 TRBD1 TRBV5-1 few CASSLRPGTGFRNQPQHF TGCGCCAGCAGCCTCCGTCCCGGGACAGGGTTTAGGAATCAGCCCCAGCATTTT
TRBJ1-5 TRBD1 TRBV28 . CAIQGGWGNQPQHF TGTGCCATCCAGGGGGGTTGGGGCAATCAGCCCCAGCATTTT
TRBJ2-7 TRBD2 TRBV5-4 . CASSLERTSDEQYF TGTGCCAGCAGCTTGGAGAGGACTAGCGACGAGCAGTACTTC
TRBJ2-1 TRBD1 TRBV5-6 . CASSKMDRNNEQFF TGTGCCAGCAGCAAAATGGACAGGAACAATGAGCAGTTCTTC
TRBJ2-2 . TRBV7-3 . CASSFLYTGELFF TGTGCCAGCAGCTTTCTTTACACCGGGGAGCTGTTTTTT
TRBJ2-4 TRBD1 TRBV24-1 . CATSDPDDRVNNF TGTGCCACCAGTGACCCCGACGACAGGGTGAATAACTTC
TRBJ2-1 TRBD1 TRBV28 . CASSSGGQGDNEQFF TGTGCCAGCAGCTCGGGTGGACAGGGAGACAATGAGCAGTTCTTC
TRBJ2-1 . TRBV11-2 . CASSRGLYNEQFF TGTGCCAGCAGCAGAGGACTCTACAATGAGCAGTTCTTC
TRBJ1-2 TRBD1 TRBV4-3 . CASRLIQGANYGYTF TGCGCCAGCAGACTAATACAGGGGGCAAACTATGGCTACACCTTC
TRBJ2-7 . TRBV18 . CASSPQNDFYEQYF TGTGCCAGCTCACCACAAAACGACTTCTACGAGCAGTACTTC
TRBJ2-7 . TRBV15 . CATREDSDYEQYF TGTGCCACCAGGGAGGATTCCGACTACGAGCAGTACTTC
TRBJ2-5 TRBD2 TRBV9 . CASSAGTSGRAVETQYF TGTGCCAGCAGCGCCGGGACTAGCGGGAGGGCAGTGGAGACCCAGTACTTC
TRBJ1-1 TRBD1 TRBV28 . CASTRQGGTEAFF TGTGCCAGCACCCGACAGGGGGGGACTGAAGCTTTCTTT
TRBJ1-2 . TRBV29-1 . CSVPWGGNYGYTF TGCAGCGTCCCCTGGGGCGGTAACTATGGCTACACCTTC
TRBJ2-2 . TRBV7-2 . CASSLAVGAAELFF TGTGCCAGCAGCTTAGCTGTCGGAGCCGCGGAGCTGTTTTTT
TRBJ1-1 . TRBV28 . CASSIRDTNTEAFF TGTGCCAGCAGCATCAGGGACACGAACACTGAAGCTTTCTTT
TRBJ2-5 TRBD2 TRBV24-1 once CATSQGGSAQETQYF TGTGCCACCAGTCAGGGCGGGAGCGCCCAAGAGACCCAGTACTTC
TRBJ2-1 TRBD2 TRBV19 . CASSIAPLAGGLGEQFF TGTGCCAGTAGTATAGCCCCCCTAGCGGGAGGGTTGGGTGAGCAGTTCTTC
TRBJ2-2 . TRBV12-2 . CASRDRGRTGELFF TGTGCAAGTCGTGACAGGGGGCGAACCGGGGAGCTGTTTTTT
TRBJ2-7 TRBD1 TRBV7-9 . CASSSSGGEQYF TGTGCCAGCAGCTCGTCAGGGGGCGAGCAGTACTTC
TRBJ1-1 . TRBV6-5 . CASSYRRNTEAFF TGTGCCAGCAGTTACCGGAGAAACACTGAAGCTTTCTTT
TRBJ2-1 . TRBV3-1/TRBV3-2 . CASSRWEAYNEQFF TGTGCCAGCAGCCGGTGGGAGGCCTACAATGAGCAGTTCTTC
TRBJ2-7 TRBD2 TRBV2 . CASSSELAGSYEQYF TGTGCCAGCAGCTCGGAACTAGCGGGGAGCTACGAGCAGTACTTC
TRBJ1-1 TRBD1 TRBV24-1 . CATRGGTGASEAFF TGTGCCACCAGAGGAGGGACAGGGGCTTCTGAAGCTTTCTTT
TRBJ2-1 TRBD2 TRBV7-3 . CASSRGRSNEQFF TGTGCCAGCAGCCGCGGGAGATCGAATGAGCAGTTCTTC
TRBJ2-1 TRBD2 TRBV5-4 . CASSLEAGGGNEQFF TGTGCCAGCAGCTTGGAAGCGGGAGGCGGCAATGAGCAGTTCTTC
TRBJ2-2 . TRBV30 once CAWSVLGGYLGELFF TGTGCCTGGAGTGTCTTGGGCGGGTACTTAGGGGAGCTGTTTTTT
TRBJ1-5 . TRBV30 . CAWSREGDNQPQHF TGTGCCTGGAGCAGGGAAGGGGACAATCAGCCCCAGCATTTT
TRBJ1-5 . TRBV6-5 . CASRQDGNQPQHF TGTGCCAGCAGACAGGACGGCAATCAGCCCCAGCATTTT
TRBJ1-5 TRBD1 TRBV19 . CASRPTGGSSNQPQHF TGTGCCAGTAGGCCAACAGGGGGCTCTAGCAATCAGCCCCAGCATTTT